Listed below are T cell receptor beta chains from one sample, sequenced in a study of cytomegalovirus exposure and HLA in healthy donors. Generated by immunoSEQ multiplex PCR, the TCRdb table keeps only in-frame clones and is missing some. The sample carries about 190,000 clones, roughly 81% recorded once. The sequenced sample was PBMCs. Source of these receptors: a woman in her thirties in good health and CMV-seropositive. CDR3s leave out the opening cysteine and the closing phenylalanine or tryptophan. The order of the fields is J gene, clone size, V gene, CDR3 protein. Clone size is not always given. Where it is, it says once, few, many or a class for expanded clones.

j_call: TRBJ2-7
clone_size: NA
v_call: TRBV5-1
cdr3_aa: ASPPGAYEQY

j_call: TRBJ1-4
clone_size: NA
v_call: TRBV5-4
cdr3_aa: ASSRDRREKLF

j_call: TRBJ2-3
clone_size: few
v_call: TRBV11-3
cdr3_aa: ASSLGQGGEDTQY

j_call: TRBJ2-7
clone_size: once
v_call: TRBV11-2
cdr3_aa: ASSLAGTGIHEQY

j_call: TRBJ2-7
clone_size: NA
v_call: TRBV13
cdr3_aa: ASSLGPGGIEQY

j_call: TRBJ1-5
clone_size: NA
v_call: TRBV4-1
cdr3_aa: ASSQRDRVGIGNQPQH

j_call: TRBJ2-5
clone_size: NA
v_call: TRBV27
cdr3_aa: ASSSYFSGSRETQY

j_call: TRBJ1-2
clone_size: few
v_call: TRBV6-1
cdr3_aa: ASRNRGTNYGYT

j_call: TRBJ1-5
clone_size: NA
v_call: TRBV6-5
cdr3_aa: ASSYSKTGSWQPQH

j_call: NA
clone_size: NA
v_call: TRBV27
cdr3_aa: ASSSRTGPYEQY

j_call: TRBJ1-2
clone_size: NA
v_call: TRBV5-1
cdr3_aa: ASSPSQGAGYGYT

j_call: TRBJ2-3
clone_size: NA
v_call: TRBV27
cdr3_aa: ASTPGGPDTQY

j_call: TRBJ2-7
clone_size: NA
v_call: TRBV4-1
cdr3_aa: ASSQARAGAAYEQY

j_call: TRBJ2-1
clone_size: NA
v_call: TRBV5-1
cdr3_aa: ASSHSSGSGSEQF

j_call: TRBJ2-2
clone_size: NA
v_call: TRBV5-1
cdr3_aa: ASSLTRQGVFTINTGELF

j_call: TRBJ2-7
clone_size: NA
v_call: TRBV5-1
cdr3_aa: ASSSSSGGILYEQY

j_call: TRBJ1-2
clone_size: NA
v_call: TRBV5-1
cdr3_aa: ASSSLGRQDGYT

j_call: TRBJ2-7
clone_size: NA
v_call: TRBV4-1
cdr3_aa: ASSKADRVRYEQY

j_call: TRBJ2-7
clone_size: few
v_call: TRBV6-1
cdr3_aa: ASSERGRSYEQY

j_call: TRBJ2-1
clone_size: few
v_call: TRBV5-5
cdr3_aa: ASSSGLAGHNEQF

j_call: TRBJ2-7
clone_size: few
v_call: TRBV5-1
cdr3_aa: ASRIGGGYEQY

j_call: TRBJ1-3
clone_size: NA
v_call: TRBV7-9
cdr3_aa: ASSFTDRDGNTIY